This section outlines one T cell receptor beta chain sequence together with its context. Its specificity is not known. Scientists ran DNA taken from cultured CD4+ T cells through the Oncomine TCR Beta short-read assay for sequencing. Genomic DNA from cultured CD4+ T cells was extracted. Via MiXCR, TCRdb re-called the PCR reads, giving one row per CDR3 protein. The table has approximately 13,000 distinct CDR3 sequences, approximately 76% seen once. This sample is drawn from a study of vaccination and CD4 T cells after COVID-19. In the study overall: The stimulating agents, overlapping spike peptides, came from SARS-CoV-2, HCoV-NL63, HCoV-OC43 and HCoV-229E.

V was shortened by 3 bases and J by 2 bases, with 11 bases between the two germline ends. Germline CDR1 is LNHDA and CDR2 is SQIVND (reference sequence). The CDR3 has 15 residues. The treatment is: roughly 11-day PBMC culture with coronavirus spike peptide pools or control peptides (ViraFEST assay). Once peptide pools had expanded antigen-specific T cells, ViraFEST sequenced TCRs. Isolation of CD4+ T cells by negative selection took place after roughly ten days of culture. The specimen sequenced was CD4+ T cells from blood, cultured in vitro. This chain uses TRBV19 with TRBJ1-5; D call uncertain. This clonotype was sampled from a human donor who had recovered from COVID-19. DNA for the CDR3: TGTGCCAGTAGTATTCGGAGAACGGGCAATCAGCCCCAGCATTTT. It codes for CASSIRRTGNQPQHF.